This T cell receptor (beta chain) was profiled in a study of post-analysis software for immune sequencing data. Study-wide results and limits: Controls showed lower frequencies than patients for roughly five TRBV segments, and TRBV5-6, TRBV5-1 and TRBV20-1 were among these.

Per the germline V gene, CDR1 is DFQATT and CDR2 is SNEGSKA (reference sequence). This CDR3 has 16 amino acids. The V segment lost 6 bases and the J segment 8 bases; nucleotides outside the gene matches: 14. This clonotype was seen a few times. The antigen is undetermined. Included in the TCR beta cDNA libraries were unique molecular identifiers. From the PCR reads, TCRdb called clonotypes with MiXCR, one entry per CDR3 protein. The sample includes 650,000 to 900,000 distinct CDR3 sequences, 46% of them seen just once. Sequences were obtained from blood. The clonotype originates from a girl aged 10 to 17 with multiple sclerosis. The chain recombines TRBV20-1 with TRBJ2-1; TRBD2 aligns across 12 bases. The CDR3 is CSARDNLAGGPHEQFF. As DNA, the CDR3 is TGCAGTGCGAGGGACAATCTAGCGGGAGGGCCACATGAGCAGTTCTTC.